This T cell receptor (beta chain) was profiled in a study of blood T cells in healthy people across ages. General study points: Across samples, TCR beta diversity tracked strongly with naive T cell percentage.

As for this clonotype: The antigen is undetermined.

Together with a sample-barcoded 5' primer, a J-beta primer mix was included in a second PCR lasting roughly 6 to 12 cycles. TCRdb recomputed calls from the 5' RACE reads with MiXCR, one row per CDR3 protein. The sample holds hundreds of thousands of distinct CDR3 sequences; 44% are singletons and the top ten take roughly 18%. CDR1 and CDR2 (germline): DFQATT, SNEGSKA (reference sequence). V lost 2 bases and J lost 7; bases outside the gene matches: 2. This CDR3 spans 12 amino acids. V and J are TRBV20-1 and TRBJ2-1, with TRBD1 identical over 7 bases. The sample comprised blood. This clonotype originated in a man between 60 and 75 years old in good health. In nucleotides, the CDR3 is TGCAGTGCTAGAAGACAGGGTAATGAGCAGTTCTTC. Its translation is CSARRQGNEQFF.